The present T cell receptor (beta chain) was sequenced within a study of blood T cell repertoires in COVID-19. Study-wide background: Some COVID-19 samples were acute and others convalescent; all came from the United States, Italy and Spain. PBMCs, B-cell-depleted T cells, or T cells were the source of the cDNA or gDNA that made up the material.

This clone was counted a few times. Original data processing: Amplification from reference gene primers served as the basis for estimated nucleated cell counts. Generated by immunoSEQ multiplex PCR, the TCRdb table keeps only in-frame clones and is missing some. The V and J calls and clone size were taken over from that table, and D and trimming were inferred from the DNA. The sample has about 40,000 clones, almost 80% seen once. The specimen sequenced was peripheral blood. The sequence was obtained from a woman aged 80 or over with acute or convalescent COVID-19.

CDR3 DNA: TGTGCCTGGGAGCCGGGACAGGGGGTCAATGAGCAGTTCTTC. The encoded protein is CAWEPGQGVNEQFF. The chain is built from TRBV30 and TRBJ2-1; 11 bases are shared with TRBD1. The CDR3 length is 14 residues. With V trimmed by 5 bases and J by 6 bases, 6 bases remained unmatched. Germline V CDR1 and CDR2: GTSNPN, SVGIG (reference sequence). Based on the CDR3 plus reference TRBV30 and TRBJ2-1, the full variable domain is SQTIHQWPATLVQPVGSPLSLECTVEGTSNPNLYWYRQAAGRGLQLLFYSVGIGQISSEVPQNLSASRPQDRQFILSSKKLLLSDSGFYLCAWEPGQGVNEQFFGPGTRLTVL.